The rows below give T cell receptor beta chains drawn from one sample of a study of shared clonotypes between healthy human individuals. TCRdb's copy holds only in-frame clones and misses some; the assay was immunoSEQ multiplex PCR. In the table there are millions of clones, roughly 95% of which are singletons. Sample: naive CD8+ T cells sorted from blood. Receptors originate from a man between 18 and 35 years old in good health. CDR3s include the opening cysteine and the closing phenylalanine or tryptophan. D genes are given only for firm matches. For some rows the clone size is stated as once, few or many, or as a class when expanded; others skip it.

TRBJ1-2,-,TRBV11-2,17,-,TGTGCCAGCAGCTTAGAATGGGGTGGCAGGGGTCAGAATGGCTACACCTTC,CASSLEWGGRGQNGYTF
TRBJ2-3,TRBD2,TRBV27,16,-,TGTGCCAGCAGTTCGTTTAGCGGGAGTGCAACAGATACGCAGTATTTT,CASSSFSGSATDTQYF
TRBJ2-7,TRBD1,TRBV28,15,-,TGTGCCAGCAGCCCCGGGACAGGGGTCTCCTACGAGCAGTACTTC,CASSPGTGVSYEQYF
TRBJ1-1,-,TRBV7-9,15,-,TGTGCCAGCAGCTCCGCAGGGTGGGGTAACACTGAAGCTTTCTTT,CASSSAGWGNTEAFF
TRBJ2-3,TRBD2,TRBV28,14,-,TGTGCCAGCAGTTTGGGGAGGGCACAGATGGCGCAGTATTTT,CASSLGRAQMAQYF
TRBJ2-2,TRBD2,TRBV6-5,15,-,TGTGCCAGCAGGTACCGGGAGGAGGGATCCGGGGAGCTGTTTTTT,CASRYREEGSGELFF
TRBJ2-2,-,TRBV6-1,17,-,TGTGCCAGCAGTGTGTCCCCCGACAATCTGAACACCGGGGAGCTGTTTTTT,CASSVSPDNLNTGELFF
TRBJ2-7,-,TRBV29-1,13,-,TGCAGCGTTCTCAATTCAGACTCCTACGAGCAGTACTTC,CSVLNSDSYEQYF
TRBJ2-5,TRBD2,TRBV28,16,-,TGTGCCAGCAGTCCTGGACTAGCGGGGGGGCCTGAGACCCAGTACTTC,CASSPGLAGGPETQYF
TRBJ2-1,-,TRBV19,15,-,TGTGCCAGTAGTATGATCGGGGCCCCCTACAATGAGCAGTTCTTC,CASSMIGAPYNEQFF
TRBJ2-7,-,TRBV7-8,19,-,TGTGCCAGCAGCTTAGAGTTCGGGGGGTTCCGACAGGCCCCCTACGAGCAGTACTTC,CASSLEFGGFRQAPYEQYF
TRBJ1-1,-,TRBV6-5,14,-,TGTGCCAGCAGTTTTACCCCAGGGAACACTGAAGCTTTCTTT,CASSFTPGNTEAFF
TRBJ2-3,-,TRBV2,17,-,TGTGCCAGCAGACTCTTTGCGCAGGGGAGTTCGGGAGATACGCAGTATTTT,CASRLFAQGSSGDTQYF
TRBJ2-7,-,TRBV30,13,-,TGTGCCTGGTGCGGGACAGAAGTAGGCGAGCAGTACTTC,CAWCGTEVGEQYF
TRBJ2-2,-,TRBV19,14,-,TGTGCCAGTAGAGGCAGAGCGAACACCGGGGAGCTGTTTTTT,CASRGRANTGELFF
TRBJ2-1,-,TRBV6-1,16,-,TGTGCCAGCAGTGAAGCTCTATGGCAGGGTGACAATGAGCAGTTCTTC,CASSEALWQGDNEQFF
TRBJ2-1,TRBD1,TRBV27,16,-,TGTGCCAGCAGTTTACTGGGACAGGGGGCCTACAATGAGCAGTTCTTC,CASSLLGQGAYNEQFF
TRBJ2-3,TRBD2,TRBV5-1,16,-,TGCGCCAGCAGCTTGGTTACTAGCGGGAGTTCAGATACGCAGTATTTT,CASSLVTSGSSDTQYF
TRBJ1-5,TRBD1,TRBV7-8,14,-,TGTGCCAGCGGCCCAGGGGGCGAACATCAGCCCCAGCATTTT,CASGPGGEHQPQHF
TRBJ1-1,-,TRBV13,13,-,TGTGCCAGCAGACTGGGCACGGGGACTGAAGCTTTCTTT,CASRLGTGTEAFF
TRBJ2-2,-,TRBV6-4,13,-,TGTGCCAGCAGTTACAGGGTCGACGGGGAGCTGTTTTTT,CASSYRVDGELFF
TRBJ2-7,TRBD1,TRBV28,14,-,TGTGCCAGCAGACTCGACAGGGGTTCCTACGAGCAGTACTTC,CASRLDRGSYEQYF
TRBJ1-3,TRBD1,TRBV11-2,17,once,TGTGCCAGCAGCTTAGTCCCCGACAGGGGGCCTGGAAACACCATATATTTT,CASSLVPDRGPGNTIYF
TRBJ2-2,-,TRBV4-3,13,-,TGCGCCAGCAGCCAAGGGGGGACCGGGGAGCTGTTTTTT,CASSQGGTGELFF
TRBJ1-1,-,TRBV6-6,11,-,TGTGCCAGCAGCCGCGGACAGAGAGCTTTCTTT,CASSRGQRAFF
TRBJ2-7,TRBD2,TRBV4-1,16,once,TGCGCCAGCAGCCAAGAGTTTTCAGCGGGGGTATACGAGCAGTACTTC,CASSQEFSAGVYEQYF
TRBJ2-7,-,TRBV11-2,16,-,TGTGCCAGCAGCTTAGATTCGTTGTGGTCTGGGATTCCCCCTCTTTTC,CASSLDSLWSGIPPLF
TRBJ2-2,-,TRBV30,13,-,TGTGCCTGGAGTCCTACGACCCCCGGGGAGCTGTTTTTT,CAWSPTTPGELFF
TRBJ2-3,-,TRBV4-1,14,-,TGCGCCAGCAGCCAACCGCGACAGAGCCAAGCGCAGTATTTT,CASSQPRQSQAQYF
TRBJ2-7,-,TRBV6-1,15,once,TGTGCCAGCAGTGAACTTGATCGTCGGACCGACGAGCAGTACTTC,CASSELDRRTDEQYF
TRBJ2-5,TRBD2,TRBV5-4,12,-,TGTGCCAGCAGCTGGGGGGGGACGACCCAGTACTTC,CASSWGGTTQYF
TRBJ2-7,-,TRBV2,13,-,TGTGCCAGCAGTGCGCCGGCCTCCTACGAGCAGTACTTC,CASSAPASYEQYF
TRBJ2-7,-,TRBV7-9,15,-,TGTGCCAGCAGCTTAGACAAAGGACCACTCTACGAGCAGTACTTC,CASSLDKGPLYEQYF
TRBJ2-1,-,TRBV7-9,13,-,TGTGCCAGCAGCTTTCAGGGTCCCAATGAGCAGTTCTTC,CASSFQGPNEQFF
TRBJ2-7,TRBD1,TRBV9,13,-,TGTGCCAGCAGCGAGGGGACAGGGTACGAGCAGTACTTC,CASSEGTGYEQYF
TRBJ2-7,-,TRBV29-1,15,-,TGCAGCGTTGAAGGGGAGGAGACTAGCTCCTACGAGCAGTACTTC,CSVEGEETSSYEQYF
TRBJ2-5,-,TRBV9,13,-,TGTGCCAGCAGCGTAGTACCGGGAGAGACCCAGTACTTC,CASSVVPGETQYF
TRBJ2-7,-,TRBV28,15,-,TGTGCCAGCAGTTTATTAGCCAGCACTTTCCTCGAGCAGTACTTC,CASSLLASTFLEQYF
TRBJ1-3,TRBD1,TRBV4-1,16,-,TGCGCCAGCAGCCAAGATCCTTCAGGGGGCGAACCCACCATATATTTT,CASSQDPSGGEPTIYF
TRBJ2-3,TRBD2,TRBV5-4,15,-,TGTGCCAGCAGCTTGGGTAGCGGGAGAACAGATACGCAGTATTTT,CASSLGSGRTDTQYF
TRBJ2-7,-,TRBV15,14,-,TGTGCCACCCAGACCCGAATCGGGACTGACGAGCAGTACTTC,CATQTRIGTDEQYF
TRBJ2-3,-,TRBV11-2,15,-,TGTGCCAGCAGCTTTAGGGGGTGGGGCACAGATACGCAGTATTTT,CASSFRGWGTDTQYF
TRBJ2-1,-,TRBV5-4,14,-,TGTGCCAGCCGACCGGGAGATGAGATCAATGAGCAGTTCTTC,CASRPGDEINEQFF
TRBJ2-3,-,TRBV30,12,-,TGTGCCTGGAGTGTACTGGGAGATACGCAGTATTTT,CAWSVLGDTQYF
TRBJ2-7,-,TRBV7-9,14,-,TGTGCCAGCACCGACCGCGGGAACTCCTACGAGCAGTACTTC,CASTDRGNSYEQYF
TRBJ2-3,-,TRBV5-4,16,-,TGTGCCAGCAGTCCAGGGGCAGCTCTTAGCACAGATACGCAGTATTTT,CASSPGAALSTDTQYF
TRBJ2-1,TRBD2,TRBV19,15,-,TGTGCCAGTAGTCTCGGGACTAGCGGTTACAATGAGCAGTTCTTC,CASSLGTSGYNEQFF
TRBJ2-7,-,TRBV6-1,14,-,TGTGCCAGCAGCTTGGTTGGTTTATCCTACGAGCAGTACTTC,CASSLVGLSYEQYF
TRBJ2-3,TRBD2,TRBV7-3,17,-,TGTGCCAGCAGCCCCGGGGACGGGGGGTTCCAATCAGATACGCAGTATTTT,CASSPGDGGFQSDTQYF
TRBJ2-1,-,TRBV15,15,-,TGTGCCACCAGCAGAGTTGGGACTCACCCCAATGAGCAGTTCTTC,CATSRVGTHPNEQFF